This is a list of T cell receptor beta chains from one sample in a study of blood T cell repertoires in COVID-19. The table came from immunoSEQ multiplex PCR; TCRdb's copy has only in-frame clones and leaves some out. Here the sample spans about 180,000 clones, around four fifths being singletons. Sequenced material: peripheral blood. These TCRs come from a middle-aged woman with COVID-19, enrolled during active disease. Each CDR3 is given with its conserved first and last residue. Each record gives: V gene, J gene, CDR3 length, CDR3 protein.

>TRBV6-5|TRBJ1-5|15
CASRTGQGLNQPQHF
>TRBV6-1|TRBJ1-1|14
CASTYRDRNTEAFF
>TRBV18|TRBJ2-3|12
CASSQDGGTQYF
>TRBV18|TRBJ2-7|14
CASSSRRAIYEQYF
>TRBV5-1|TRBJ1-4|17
CASRSGVGAWSNEKLFF
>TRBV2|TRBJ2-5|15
CASSEGFSLQETQYF
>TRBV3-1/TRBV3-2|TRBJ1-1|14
CASSHIQMNTEAFF
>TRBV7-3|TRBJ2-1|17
CASSAGVGLAGGYEQFF
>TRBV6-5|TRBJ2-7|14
CASSLRDRGYEQYF
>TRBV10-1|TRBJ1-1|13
CASTRNMNTEAFF
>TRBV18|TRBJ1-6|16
CASSPRGGADNSPLHF
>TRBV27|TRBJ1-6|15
CASTLGQLNNSPLHF
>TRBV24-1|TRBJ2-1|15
CATSGSSGRYNEQFF
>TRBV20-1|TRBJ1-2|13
CSASDGRDYGYTF
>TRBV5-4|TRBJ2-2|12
CASSQKIGELFF
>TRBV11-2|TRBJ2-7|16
CASSPWGGSGAYEQYF
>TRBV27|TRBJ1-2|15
CASTLRDGGLGGYTF
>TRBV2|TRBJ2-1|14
CASRVGQGYNEQFF
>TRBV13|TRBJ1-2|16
CASSLEGDRGWSGYTF
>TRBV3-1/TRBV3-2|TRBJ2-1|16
CASSQGARLADNEQFF
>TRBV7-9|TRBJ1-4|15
CASSPTGGSNEKLFF
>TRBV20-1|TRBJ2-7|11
CSARIGYEQYF
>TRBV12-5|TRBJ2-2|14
CASGPDRTTGELFF
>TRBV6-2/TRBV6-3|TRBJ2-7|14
CASSWTSGPYEQYF
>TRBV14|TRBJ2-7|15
CASSQWTSGAYEQYF
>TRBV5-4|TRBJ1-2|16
CASSPGHTNSFYGYTF
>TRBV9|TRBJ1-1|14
CASSVEGARGEAFF
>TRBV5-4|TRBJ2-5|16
CASRPGTSGGAETQYF
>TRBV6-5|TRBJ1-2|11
CASSYGWGYTF